A selection of T cell receptor beta chains follows, all from one sample in a study of T cell responses to AZD1222 COVID-19 vaccine. The table came from immunoSEQ multiplex PCR; TCRdb's copy has only in-frame clones and leaves some out. Of roughly 100,000 clones in the sample, 88% were seen once. The sequences come from peripheral blood, collected on day 0 of AZD1222 vaccination. The source of these receptors is an adult in good health. CDR3s include the opening cysteine and the closing phenylalanine or tryptophan. D genes are given only for firm matches. Clone sizes are given selectively: once, few, many, or a class where the clone is expanded.

j_call,d_call,clone_size,v_call,cdr3_aa,cdr3_nt
TRBJ2-1,.,.,TRBV13,CASSLHGEQFF,TGTGCCAGCAGCCTCCATGGCGAGCAGTTCTTC
TRBJ1-3,.,.,TRBV5-4,CASSYGSEETIYF,TGTGCCAGCAGTTATGGATCGGAGGAGACCATATATTTT
TRBJ1-3,.,.,TRBV6-5,CASSLGGAGGNTIYF,TGTGCCAGCAGTCTCGGGGGGGCAGGCGGAAACACCATATATTTT
TRBJ2-1,.,once,TRBV7-8,CASSLMRAGVGHEQFF,TGTGCCAGCAGCTTAATGAGGGCAGGGGTGGGACATGAGCAGTTCTTC
TRBJ1-1,.,.,TRBV7-2,CASSLPSAAFMNTEAFF,TGTGCCAGCAGCTTACCATCAGCGGCGTTTATGAACACTGAAGCTTTCTTT
TRBJ2-7,TRBD1,.,TRBV27,CASNPEQGADEQYF,TGTGCCAGCAACCCCGAGCAGGGGGCGGACGAGCAGTACTTC
TRBJ2-1,.,once,TRBV7-9,CASSPPRVIKDEQFF,TGTGCCAGCAGCCCCCCCCGAGTGATCAAGGATGAGCAGTTCTTC
TRBJ2-7,.,.,TRBV15,CATPPQDYEQYF,TGTGCCACCCCACCTCAAGACTACGAGCAGTACTTC
TRBJ1-1,.,few,TRBV4-3,CASSQGDARGEAFF,TGCGCCAGCAGCCAAGGGGATGCGCGGGGTGAAGCTTTCTTT
TRBJ2-5,.,.,TRBV28,CASKPPDGEETQYF,TGTGCCAGCAAACCCCCGGATGGTGAGGAGACCCAGTACTTC
TRBJ2-1,.,.,TRBV5-1,CASSRQTSAYFRANEQFF,TGCGCCAGCAGCCGGCAGACGAGCGCCTACTTCCGCGCGAATGAGCAGTTCTTC
TRBJ1-2,.,.,TRBV11-2,CASSPEDMGGYTF,TGTGCCAGCAGCCCCGAGGACATGGGAGGCTACACCTTC
TRBJ2-7,.,.,TRBV13,CASSLRRLGSSYEQYF,TGTGCCAGCAGCTTAAGGCGGTTGGGCAGCTCCTACGAGCAGTACTTC
TRBJ1-5,.,.,TRBV5-1,CASSLRAGNQPQHF,TGCGCCAGCAGCTTGAGGGCAGGGAATCAGCCCCAGCATTTT
TRBJ2-7,.,.,TRBV13,CASKDVGTYEQYF,TGTGCCAGCAAAGATGTCGGGACCTACGAGCAGTACTTC
TRBJ2-7,.,.,TRBV6-2/TRBV6-3,CASSGRTESYEQYF,TGTGCCAGCAGTGGACGGACGGAAAGCTACGAGCAGTACTTC
TRBJ2-3,TRBD1,.,TRBV27,CASKGWTGAFTDTQYF,TGTGCCAGCAAGGGGTGGACAGGGGCGTTCACAGATACGCAGTATTTT
TRBJ1-5,.,once,TRBV30,CAWSVPKTGQPQHF,TGTGCCTGGAGTGTACCTAAAACAGGTCAGCCCCAGCATTTT
TRBJ2-4,.,.,TRBV19,CASTASSGARDIQYF,TGTGCCAGTACCGCGAGCTCGGGGGCGAGAGACATTCAGTACTTC
TRBJ1-4,.,.,TRBV7-2,CASSTGWRNEKLFF,TGTGCCAGCAGCACTGGTTGGAGAAATGAAAAACTGTTTTTT
TRBJ2-1,TRBD2,.,TRBV24-1,CATSDFGLGDNEQFF,TGTGCCACCAGTGATTTCGGACTAGGGGACAATGAGCAGTTCTTC
TRBJ2-5,.,.,TRBV16,CASSQSGLETQYF,TGTGCCAGCAGCCAATCGGGACTAGAGACCCAGTACTTC
TRBJ2-7,TRBD1,.,TRBV5-1,CASSLSTGHYEQYF,TGCGCCAGCAGCTTATCGACAGGGCACTACGAGCAGTACTTC
TRBJ2-1,TRBD2,.,TRBV28,CASSPPPGTSGSSYNEQFF,TGTGCCAGCAGTCCCCCTCCCGGGACTAGCGGGAGCTCCTACAATGAGCAGTTCTTC
TRBJ1-4,TRBD1,.,TRBV19,CASSTQRGRATNEKLFF,TGTGCCAGTAGTACCCAGAGGGGGCGAGCAACTAATGAAAAACTGTTTTTT
TRBJ1-1,.,.,TRBV27,CASSLLGGGAGRAFF,TGTGCCAGCAGTTTATTAGGCGGGGGCGCCGGGAGGGCTTTCTTT
TRBJ1-2,TRBD1,.,TRBV7-8,CASSLVAGQGAFGYTF,TGTGCCAGCAGCTTAGTCGCGGGACAGGGGGCATTTGGCTACACCTTC
TRBJ2-1,.,.,TRBV24-1,CATSDTNEQFF,TGTGCCACCAGTGATACCAATGAGCAGTTCTTC
TRBJ2-4,.,.,TRBV18,CASSVQGENIQYF,TGTGCCAGCTCAGTACAGGGTGAAAACATTCAGTACTTC
TRBJ1-2,.,.,TRBV3-1/TRBV3-2,CASSQGNPGVRGYTF,TGTGCCAGCAGCCAGGGCAACCCAGGGGTTAGAGGCTACACCTTC
TRBJ2-7,.,once,TRBV7-3,CASSPAPGPSYEQYF,TGTGCCAGCAGCCCCGCTCCGGGCCCCTCCTACGAGCAGTACTTC
TRBJ2-1,TRBD2,.,TRBV5-1,CASSSIAGQFF,TGCGCCAGCAGCTCAATAGCGGGGCAGTTCTTC
TRBJ2-5,TRBD1,.,TRBV15,CATSRGASGTGQETQYF,TGTGCCACCAGCAGAGGGGCTTCGGGGACAGGGCAGGAGACCCAGTACTTC
TRBJ2-7,.,.,TRBV7-3,CASSFQGGNEQYF,TGTGCCAGCAGCTTTCAGGGGGGGAACGAGCAGTACTTC
TRBJ2-1,TRBD2,.,TRBV24-1,CATSDPDPSGSNEQFF,TGTGCCACCAGTGATCCCGATCCTAGCGGGAGTAATGAGCAGTTCTTC
TRBJ1-1,.,.,TRBV5-6,CASSEGGPNTEAFF,TGTGCCAGCAGCGAAGGGGGACCGAACACTGAAGCTTTCTTT
TRBJ2-7,TRBD2,.,TRBV28,CASSLVGLAAYEQYF,TGTGCCAGCAGTTTAGTAGGACTAGCTGCCTACGAGCAGTACTTC
TRBJ1-2,.,medium-sized,TRBV7-9,CASSLPSGQHETTYGYTF,TGTGCCAGCAGCTTACCCTCTGGACAGCACGAAACGACCTATGGCTACACCTTC
TRBJ1-6,.,.,TRBV7-3,CASSFDGNSPLHF,TGTGCCAGCAGCTTCGACGGGAATTCACCCCTCCACTTT
TRBJ2-7,TRBD1,.,TRBV6-1,CASSESTGGREQYF,TGTGCCAGCAGTGAATCGACAGGGGGGCGGGAGCAGTACTTC
TRBJ2-5,TRBD2,.,TRBV9,CASSVAGTSGSIQETQYF,TGTGCCAGCAGCGTAGCTGGGACTAGCGGGAGTATACAAGAGACCCAGTACTTC
TRBJ1-6,.,.,TRBV28,CASSISGESPLHF,TGTGCCAGCAGCATCTCAGGGGAGTCACCCCTCCACTTT
TRBJ2-7,.,.,TRBV7-2,CASSPTGLYREQYF,TGTGCCAGCAGCCCCACGGGCCTCTATCGGGAGCAGTACTTC
TRBJ1-5,TRBD1,.,TRBV15,CATSRQGANQPQHF,TGTGCCACCAGCAGACAGGGGGCTAATCAGCCCCAGCATTTT
TRBJ1-1,.,.,TRBV6-5,CASRSGVNTEAFF,TGTGCCAGCAGGAGCGGAGTGAACACTGAAGCTTTCTTT
TRBJ1-2,TRBD1,.,TRBV3-1/TRBV3-2,CASSQETGGSGYTF,TGTGCCAGCAGCCAAGAGACAGGGGGCAGTGGCTACACCTTC
TRBJ1-2,.,few,TRBV5-1,CASGEGFGYTF,TGCGCCAGCGGGGAGGGATTTGGCTACACCTTC
TRBJ1-4,TRBD1,.,TRBV18,CASSPGTVEKLFF,TGTGCCAGCTCACCCGGGACAGTGGAAAAACTGTTTTTT
TRBJ2-7,.,.,TRBV29-1,CSVVLGIPTRYEQYF,TGCAGCGTTGTATTGGGGATACCTACTCGGTACGAGCAGTACTTC
TRBJ2-2,.,.,TRBV6-2/TRBV6-3,CASSSEANTGELFF,TGTGCCAGCAGTTCGGAGGCGAACACCGGGGAGCTGTTTTTT
TRBJ2-1,.,.,TRBV20-1,CSASSTGRGAYNEQFF,TGCAGTGCTAGTAGCACAGGCCGTGGGGCCTACAATGAGCAGTTCTTC
TRBJ2-7,TRBD1,.,TRBV7-2,CASSPGGQGYEQYF,TGTGCCAGCAGCCCGGGGGGACAGGGGTACGAGCAGTACTTC
TRBJ1-4,.,.,TRBV12-3/TRBV12-4,CASSLAGAEKLFF,TGTGCCAGCAGTTTAGCCGGGGCGGAAAAACTGTTTTTT
TRBJ1-6,.,once,TRBV7-2,CASSLGEEASPLHF,TGTGCCAGCAGCTTAGGGGAAGAGGCTTCACCCCTCCACTTT
TRBJ2-2,TRBD2,few,TRBV4-2,CASSPGGVAGSGELFF,TGTGCCAGCAGCCCAGGTGGGGTAGCGGGAAGCGGGGAGCTGTTTTTT